The TCR beta chain described here comes from a study of T-cell reconstitution after alpha-beta-depleted transplantation in children. Regarding the study as a whole: Surviving thymic progenitors and recipient T cells were the source of high TCRbeta diversity at day 60 in some patients. Several hundred graft clones that had expanded were reportedly the source of alpha-beta T cells about two months after transplant. T-cell counts and diversity were attributed mostly to newly produced T cells one year after transplant.

TCRbeta library preparation incorporated unique molecular identifiers. TCRdb processed the PCR reads anew with MiXCR; each CDR3 protein has one entry. Of about 830,000 distinct CDR3 sequences listed, roughly 15% are singletons. With respect to this clonotype: The target antigen is unknown.

V gave up 1 base and J gave up 4 bases, with 14 bases separating them. Germline V gene data show CDR1 as SEHNR and CDR2 as FQNEAQ (reference sequence). The CDR3 spans 16 residues. V gene TRBV7-9 combines with J gene TRBJ2-1, with a possible D match to TRBD2 (6 bases). The sample was PBMCs, mostly from graft donor cells, taken 360 days after TCRalphabeta/CD19-depleted stem cell transplant. The sequence was collected from a male patient aged 10-17 years who had a stem cell transplant for acute lymphoblastic leukemia, so the T cells may come from the graft donor. Here the CDR3 DNA reads TGTGCCAGCAGCTTAGACCGCGCGCTAGCGTACAATGAGCAGTTCTTC. Translating gives CASSLDRALAYNEQFF.